This T cell receptor beta chain is drawn from a study of blood T cell repertoires in COVID-19. Study-level background: Samples representing acute and convalescent COVID-19 were sourced from the United States, Italy and Spain. T cells, B-cell-depleted T cells, or PBMCs provided the cDNA or gDNA that served as material.

Authors' processing steps: Cell counts per sample came from amplifying reference gene primers. Produced via immunoSEQ multiplex PCR; TCRdb's table is partial and in-frame only. V and J calls and clone size follow that table, whereas D and trimming were derived from the DNA. The table records 300,000 to 450,000 clones, around 84% of them present only once. Germline CDR1 reads MDHEN; CDR2 reads SYDVKM. The V end was cut by 6 bases, the J end by 9 bases, with 20 bases between. CDR3 size: 14 residues. This clonotype was sampled from a woman aged 18-29 years with acute or convalescent COVID-19. Sequencing was done on a sample of peripheral blood. The chain is built from TRBV28 and TRBJ1-2, with D perhaps TRBD1 (6 bases). In nucleotides, the CDR3 is TGTGCCAGCAGCCCGACAGGAACGTTAGTAAGCTACACCTTC. This translates into CASSPTGTLVSYTF.